The next 9 T cell receptor beta chains were all read from a single sample in a study of brain T cells in children with intractable seizures. Some clones are missing from TCRdb's copy, which holds only in-frame ones; the method was immunoSEQ multiplex PCR. The table shows 20,000 to 25,000 clones, with 85% to 95% occurring only once. Sequences were derived from peripheral blood, sampled at surgery. These TCRs come from a boy aged 5-17 years with focal cortical dysplasia and intractable seizures.

The J gene is TRBJ2-7, the V gene TRBV23-1, with no clear D. TRBV23-1 qualifies as an ORF whose function is uncertain. V lost 6 bases to trimming and J lost 1 base, with 10 bases between them. This CDR3 contains 13 residues. The CDR3 sequence: CASRHRLSYEQYV. The DNA of the CDR3 is TGCGCCAGCAGACATAGACTTTCCTACGAGCAGTACGTC.

A word on this clone: This specimen includes other DNA sequences encoding the same CDR3. The genes are TRBV6-5 and TRBJ2-3; the D is unclear. The V end lost 4 bases, the J end lost 1 base, and 3 bases lay between the germline ends. The CDR3 runs 12 residues. CDR1 is MNHEY, CDR2 SVGAGI, per germline. CDR3 nucleotides: TGTGCCAGCAGTTTGGGCACAGATACGCAGTATTTT. Protein product: CASSLGTDTQYF.

J is TRBJ2-3 and V is TRBV29-1, with TRBD2 as a possible D gene (5 bases). This CDR3 has 12 residues. The V end was cut by 6 bases, the J end by 5 bases, with 12 bases between. CDR1 and CDR2 from the germline V gene are SQVTM and ANQGSEA. This CDR3 reads CSVGVRGDTQYF. Written as DNA, the CDR3 is TGCAGCGTCGGGGTTAGAGGAGATACGCAGTATTTT.

This clone was seen only a few times. This chain joins TRBV5-1 and TRBJ1-2; D not certain. V lost 4 bases, J lost 4 bases, and 20 bases lay in between. CDR1 is SGHRS, CDR2 YFSETQ, per germline. This CDR3 comprises 16 residues. CDR3 residues: CASSPYGIGIGYGYTF. Written as DNA, the CDR3 is TGCGCCAGCAGCCCCTACGGTATAGGGATAGGCTATGGCTACACCTTC. Variable domain in full (rest from reference TRBV5-1 and TRBJ1-2): KAGVTQTPRYLIKTRGQQVTLSCSPISGHRSVSWYQQTPGQGLQFLFEYFSETQRNKGNFPGRFSGRQFSNSRSEMNVSTLELGDSALYLCASSPYGIGIGYGYTFGSGTRLTVV.

The sample holds one count of this clone. V and J are TRBV11-2 and TRBJ1-5; D is unclear. CDR1 SGHAT and CDR2 FQNNGV come from the germline V gene. This CDR3 spans 13 amino acids. The V end was cut by 2 bases, the J end by 3 bases, with 5 bases between. In nucleotides, the CDR3 is TGTGCCAGCAGCTTACAGTTCAATCAGCCCCAGCATTTT. Translated: CASSLQFNQPQHF.

V and J are TRBV2 and TRBJ1-5; 7 positions match TRBD1. With 2 bases clipped from V and 2 bases from J, the junction kept 3 bases outside the gene matches. CDR1 SNHLY and CDR2 FYNNEI come from the germline V gene. This CDR3 contains 15 residues. CDR3 sequence: CASSEIGTGNQPQHF. Here the CDR3 DNA reads TGTGCCAGCAGTGAAATAGGGACAGGCAATCAGCCCCAGCATTTT.

V gene TRBV9 combines with J gene TRBJ2-2; 9 bases are shared with TRBD1. Germline assignment: CDR1 SGDLS and CDR2 YYNGEE. The CDR3 length is 16 residues. V shed 4 bases, J shed 3 bases, and the junction held 7 bases outside the gene matches. Written as DNA, the CDR3 is TGTGCCAGCAGCCTCCCGGGACAGGGTGACACCGGGGAGCTGTTTTTT. It encodes CASSLPGQGDTGELFF.

The rearrangement joins TRBV12-3 or TRBV12-4 to TRBJ2-1, with unresolved D. V was cut by 5 bases and J by 4 bases, with 6 bases left in between. The CDR3 loop spans 12 amino acids. DNA of the CDR3: TGTGCCAGCAGTCCTATATACAATGAGCAGTTCTTC. Translation gives CASSPIYNEQFF.

The CDR3 sequence: CASSAPGQGYYEQYF. DNA for the CDR3: TGTGCCAGCAGTGCCCCGGGACAGGGGTACTACGAGCAGTACTTC. The chain couples TRBV28 to TRBJ2-7, with 10 bases that match TRBD1. V trimming: 5 bases; J trimming: 3 bases; junction bases outside the gene matches: 7. CDR1 is MDHEN, CDR2 SYDVKM, per germline. The CDR3 is 15 amino acids.